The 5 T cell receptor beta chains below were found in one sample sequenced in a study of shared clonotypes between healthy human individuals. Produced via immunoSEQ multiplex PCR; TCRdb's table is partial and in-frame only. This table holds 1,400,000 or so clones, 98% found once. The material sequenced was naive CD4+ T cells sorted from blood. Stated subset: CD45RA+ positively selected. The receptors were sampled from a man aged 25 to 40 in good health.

The CDR3 DNA reads TGTGCCAGCAGCTTGGCACCCGGGACGGTAACCTACGAGCAGTACTTC. Translation gives CASSLAPGTVTYEQYF. The V call is TRBV5-8, the J call TRBJ2-7; D is tentatively TRBD1 or TRBD2 (5 bases each). The germline V gene has CDR1 SGHTS and CDR2 YDEGEE. The CDR3 is 16 amino acids. V was cut by 0 bases and J by 2 bases, with 15 bases left in between.

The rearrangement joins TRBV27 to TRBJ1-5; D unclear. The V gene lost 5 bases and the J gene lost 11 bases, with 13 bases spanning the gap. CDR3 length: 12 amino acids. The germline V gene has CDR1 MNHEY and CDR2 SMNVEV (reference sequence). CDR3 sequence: CASSGGGRSQHF. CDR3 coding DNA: TGTGCCAGCAGTGGAGGCGGAAGGTCCCAGCATTTT.

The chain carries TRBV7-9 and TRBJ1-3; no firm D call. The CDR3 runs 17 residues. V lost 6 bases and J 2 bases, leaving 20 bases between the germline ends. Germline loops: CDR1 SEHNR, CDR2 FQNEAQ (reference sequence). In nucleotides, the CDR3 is TGTGCCAGCAGGCCCGAGGGTGGGATCTCGCCTGGAAACACCATATATTTT. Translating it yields CASRPEGGISPGNTIYF. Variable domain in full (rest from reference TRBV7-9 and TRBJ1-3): DTGVSQNPRHKITKRGQNVTFRCDPISEHNRLYWYRQTLGQGPEFLTYFQNEAQLEKSRLLSDRFSAERPKGSFSTLEIQRTEQGDSAMYLCASRPEGGISPGNTIYFGEGSWLTVV.

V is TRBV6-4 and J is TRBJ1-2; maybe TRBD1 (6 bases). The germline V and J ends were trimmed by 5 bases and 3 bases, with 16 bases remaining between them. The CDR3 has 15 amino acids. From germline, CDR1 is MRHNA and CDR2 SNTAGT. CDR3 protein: CASSQNLGADYGYTF. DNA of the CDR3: TGTGCCAGCAGTCAAAATTTGGGGGCCGACTATGGCTACACCTTC.

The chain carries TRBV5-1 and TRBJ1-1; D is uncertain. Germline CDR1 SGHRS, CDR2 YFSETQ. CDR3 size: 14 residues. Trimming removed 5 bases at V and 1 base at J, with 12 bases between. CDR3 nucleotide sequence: TGCGCCAGCAGGTGGATTACCGAGAACACTGAAGCTTTCTTT. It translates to CASRWITENTEAFF.